The T cell receptor beta chain under discussion was sequenced for a study of CD8+ T cells in alopecia areata. Treatment reported: oral pan-JAK inhibitor, 5-10 mg twice daily. Lesional scalp punch biopsies and peripheral blood were collected from alopecia areata patients. Sequencing used cDNA as its template, made by extracting RNA and reverse transcribing it. This table comes from immunoSEQ multiplex PCR, and its TCRdb copy is limited to in-frame clones, with some not included. The sample shows under 350,000 clones, roughly 60% of them seen only once. The V gene's germline CDR1 is SQVTM and CDR2 ANQGSEA. Trimming removed 6 bases at V and 0 bases at J, with 13 bases between. There are 14 residues in the CDR3.

The receptor was derived from a human donor with alopecia areata. The sample consisted of CD4+ T cells sorted from blood, taken at week 24, from a patient treated with tofacitinib. This sequence joins TRBV29-1 and TRBJ2-3; D may be TRBD2 (5 bases). This CDR3 reads CSVRAVASTDTQYF. The CDR3 DNA reads as TGCAGCGTGCGAGCGGTGGCAAGCACAGATACGCAGTATTTT.